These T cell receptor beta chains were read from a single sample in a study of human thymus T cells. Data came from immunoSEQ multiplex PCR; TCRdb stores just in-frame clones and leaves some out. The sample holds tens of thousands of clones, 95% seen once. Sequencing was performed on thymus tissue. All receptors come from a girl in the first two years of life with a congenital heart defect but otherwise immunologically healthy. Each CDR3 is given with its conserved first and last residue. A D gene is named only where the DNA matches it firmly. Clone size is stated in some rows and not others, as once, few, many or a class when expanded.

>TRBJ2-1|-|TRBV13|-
TGTGCCAGCAGCTTCCACAATGAGCAGTTCTTC
CASSFHNEQFF
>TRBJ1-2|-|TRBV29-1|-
TGCAGCGTTGATTGGGGGGGTTATGGCTACACCTTC
CSVDWGGYGYTF
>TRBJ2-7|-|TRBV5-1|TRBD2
TGCGCCAGCAGCTCACTAGCGGGAGGGCCCCGGGCCTACGAGCAGTACTTC
CASSSLAGGPRAYEQYF
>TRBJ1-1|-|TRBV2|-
TGTGCCAGCAGTGGACTCGACGGGACGGTGAACACTGAAGCTTTCTTT
CASSGLDGTVNTEAFF
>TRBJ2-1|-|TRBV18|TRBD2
TGTGCCAGCTCACGGTGGCGGGGGTCCTACAATGAGCAGTTCTTC
CASSRWRGSYNEQFF
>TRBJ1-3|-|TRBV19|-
TGTGCCAGTAGTATGGCCCCGGGAATCTCTGGAAACACCATATATTTT
CASSMAPGISGNTIYF
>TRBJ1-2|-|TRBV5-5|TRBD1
TGTGCCAGCAGGACCGGGACAGGGGAGGATGGCTACACCTTC
CASRTGTGEDGYTF
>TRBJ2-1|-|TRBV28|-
TGTGCCAGCAGCTCCCCGCCCCTCTGGTGGAACAATGAGCAGTTCTTC
CASSSPPLWWNNEQFF
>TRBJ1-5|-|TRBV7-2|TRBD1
TGTGCCAGCAGCTACAGGGGATCTAGCAATCAGCCCCAGCATTTT
CASSYRGSSNQPQHF
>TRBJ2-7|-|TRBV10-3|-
TGTGCCATCAGTGCCCGCACAGGGCTCGCCGTCGCGTACGAGCAGTACTTC
CAISARTGLAVAYEQYF
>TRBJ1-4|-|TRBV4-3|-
TGCGCCAGCAGTCACGGGACCCCAACTAATGAAAAACTGTTTTTT
CASSHGTPTNEKLFF
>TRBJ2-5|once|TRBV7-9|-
TGTGCCAGCAGCCCAGCTTCAGAGACCCAGTACTTC
CASSPASETQYF
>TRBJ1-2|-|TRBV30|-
TGTGCCTGGAGTAGGGGGGACTATGGCTACACCTTC
CAWSRGDYGYTF
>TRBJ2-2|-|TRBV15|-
TGTGCCACCAGCGGGGGGGCAGTTAGCGAGGAGGAGCTGTTTTTT
CATSGGAVSEEELFF
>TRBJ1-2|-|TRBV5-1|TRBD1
TGCGCCAGCAGCTTTACAGGGGCCGTCGGCTATGGCTACACCTTC
CASSFTGAVGYGYTF
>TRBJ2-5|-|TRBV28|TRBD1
TGTGCCAGCAGTCCCGGGACAGGGGAGACCCAGTACTTC
CASSPGTGETQYF
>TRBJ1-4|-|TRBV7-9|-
TGTGCCAGCAGCCCCCTGGAGGGCTCGGATGAAAAACTGTTTTTT
CASSPLEGSDEKLFF
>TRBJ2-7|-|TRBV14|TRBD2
TGTGCCAGCAGCCAAGATTTGGGAGCGGGGCACACGTTAGAGCAGTACTTC
CASSQDLGAGHTLEQYF
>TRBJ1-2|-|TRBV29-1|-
TGCAGCGTTTTCAGACAGAACTATGGCTACACCTTC
CSVFRQNYGYTF
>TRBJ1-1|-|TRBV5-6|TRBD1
TGTGCCAGCAGCTTAGGTAGGGGGCCGGGAACTGAAGCTTTCTTT
CASSLGRGPGTEAFF
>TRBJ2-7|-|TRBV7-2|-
TGTGCCAGCAGCCATCATGCAGCGGGCCATTACTACGAGCAGTACTTC
CASSHHAAGHYYEQYF
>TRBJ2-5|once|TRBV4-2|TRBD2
TGTGCCAGCAGCCATGCCTTGTCTAGCGGCCAAGAGACCCAGTACTTC
CASSHALSSGQETQYF
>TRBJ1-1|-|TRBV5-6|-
TGTGCCAGCAGCTTGCAAGGGCACACTGAAGCTTTCTTT
CASSLQGHTEAFF
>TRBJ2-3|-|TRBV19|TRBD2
TGTGCCAGTAGTACGAAGACTAGCGCCTATGATACGCAGTATTTT
CASSTKTSAYDTQYF
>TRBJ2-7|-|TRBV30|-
TGTGCCTGGAGTGTACCCCCGATTGAGGGGATCGGCTACGAGCAGTACTTC
CAWSVPPIEGIGYEQYF
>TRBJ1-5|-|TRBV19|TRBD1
TGTGCCAGTAGTTTCGGGACAGTACGTAGCAATCAGCCCCAGCATTTT
CASSFGTVRSNQPQHF
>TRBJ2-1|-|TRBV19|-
TGTGCCAGTAGCCAAGAGTTCACCTCGGGGAATGAGCAGTTCTTC
CASSQEFTSGNEQFF